One sample yielded the 2 T cell receptor beta chains listed below, sequenced in a study of monozygotic twins with inflammatory bowel disease. TCRdb reprocessed the 5' RACE reads, with one entry per CDR3 protein and no DNA. This sample's table reports approximately 330,000 distinct CDR3 sequences. Sequencing was carried out using blood. The receptors were gathered from a human donor with ulcerative colitis or Crohn's disease, or a healthy co-twin of an affected twin (not recorded which).

The V call is TRBV9, the J call TRBJ1-4. CDR3 size: 15 residues. Germline V gives CDR1 SGDLS, CDR2 YYNGEE. The CDR3 is CASSVKGQNNEKLFF.

The chain recombines TRBV20-1 with TRBJ2-1; the D gene TCRdb calls, TRBD2, cannot be checked with no DNA. This CDR3 is built from 12 residues. Looked up from germline, CDR1 is DFQATT and CDR2 is SNEGSKA (reference sequence). This CDR3 is CSASLAGGEQFF.